This T cell receptor (beta chain) is from a study of beta chain features in type 1 diabetes. Expressed TCRB transcripts were sequenced because the entire RNA isolate underwent reverse transcription. Data came from immunoSEQ multiplex PCR; TCRdb stores just in-frame clones and leaves some out. The table shows roughly 330,000 clones, with approximately 11% occurring only once. This CDR3 is 13 amino acids long. Germline CDR1 SGHRS, CDR2 YFSETQ. The germline V and J ends were trimmed by 4 bases and 1 base, with 9 bases remaining between them. The chain recombines TRBV5-1 with TRBJ2-7, with TRBD1 as a possible D gene (5 bases). What was sequenced was naive CD4+ T cells from blood. The TCR comes from a woman under 40 in good health. The CDR3 DNA sequence: TGCGCCAGCAGCCGGACAAATTCCTACGAGCAGTACTTC. Translated, it gives CASSRTNSYEQYF.